The rows below give T cell receptor beta chains drawn from one sample of a study of vaccination and CD4 T cells after COVID-19. TCRdb passed the PCR reads through MiXCR, listing each CDR3 protein once. In the table there are 6,500 to 9,000 distinct CDR3 sequences, approximately 37% of which are singletons. No antigens are known for them. The sequencing sample was made of CD4+ T cells from blood, cultured in vitro. These receptors originate from a human donor in good health. The CDR3 runs from the conserved cysteine through the conserved F or W. A D gene is named only where the DNA matches it firmly. Some rows have no size entry. The others give once, few or many, or a class for an expanded clone.

cdr3_nt cdr3_aa d_call clone_size j_call v_call
TGCAGTGTCCTCCGGGACAGCGGAGAGACCCAGTACTTC CSVLRDSGETQYF TRBD1 . TRBJ2-5 TRBV20-1
TGTGCCAGCAGTTTTATCCCGGGACAGAGTTATTCACCCCTCCACTTT CASSFIPGQSYSPLHF TRBD1 few TRBJ1-6 TRBV6-2/TRBV6-3
TGTGCCAGTAGTATAGTGAAGTCCGAGCAGTACTTC CASSIVKSEQYF . few TRBJ2-7 TRBV19
TGTGCCAGCAGCTCCCCTTCACAGCCCCAGCATTTT CASSSPSQPQHF . few TRBJ1-5 TRBV7-2
TGTGCCAGCAGTCTGACTAGCGGGGGGGCTAGCTCCTACGAGCAGTACTTC CASSLTSGGASSYEQYF TRBD2 . TRBJ2-7 TRBV6-1
TGTGCCACTCGGACTAGAAACTCCTACGAGCAGTACTTC CATRTRNSYEQYF TRBD2 few TRBJ2-7 TRBV6-2/TRBV6-3
TGTGCCAGCAGGCGGAGGGGACTAGCGGGAGTGAACACAGATACGCAGTATTTT CASRRRGLAGVNTDTQYF TRBD2 few TRBJ2-3 TRBV7-2
TGTGCCAGCAGCTTAGGAGTGCGACTAGCGGGAGCGTCCGGGGAGCTGTTTTTT CASSLGVRLAGASGELFF TRBD2 few TRBJ2-2 TRBV7-6
TGTGCCAGCAGCTTAAGTTTGGTGGGGACATCGGCGAGGTTGTATTTT CASSLSLVGTSARLYF . medium-sized TRBJ1-3 TRBV7-6
TGTGCCATCAGGCCCGGGACAGGGGACACCGGGGAGCTGTTTTTT CAIRPGTGDTGELFF TRBD1 few TRBJ2-2 TRBV10-3
TGTGCCAGCAGCGCCAGGACAGCCTACGAGCAGTACTTC CASSARTAYEQYF . few TRBJ2-7 TRBV7-9
TGTGCCAGCAGTCCCCCCACAGGCAAAGGCAATCAGCCCCAGCATTTT CASSPPTGKGNQPQHF . . TRBJ1-5 TRBV6-2/TRBV6-3
TGTGCCAGTAGTATGGTAAGGTCGGTTAATCAGCCCCAGCATTTT CASSMVRSVNQPQHF . few TRBJ1-5 TRBV19
TGTGCCAGCAGCCCGAGGGACAGCTCCTATAATTCACCCCTCCACTTT CASSPRDSSYNSPLHF TRBD1 few TRBJ1-6 TRBV7-8
TGTGCCAGTAAAACAGGGACCCTCCCAAATTCACCCCTCCACTTT CASKTGTLPNSPLHF . few TRBJ1-6 TRBV28
TGTGCCAGCAGCCTCACTAGCGGGACCTCCACAGATACGCAGTATTTT CASSLTSGTSTDTQYF TRBD2 few TRBJ2-3 TRBV7-3
TGCAGTGCTAGAGGTCGGACAGCAAGCGGGAGGGAGGAGCAGTACTTC CSARGRTASGREEQYF TRBD2 few TRBJ2-7 TRBV20-1
TGTGCCAGCAGCCCTCACAGGGGAGGTGATTCACCCCTCCACTTT CASSPHRGGDSPLHF TRBD1 . TRBJ1-6 TRBV7-8
TGTGCCAGCGGAGGAAACATTCAGTACTTC CASGGNIQYF . . TRBJ2-4 TRBV2
TGTGCCAGCAGCCCGGGACAGTACGGGGCCAACGTCCTGACTTTC CASSPGQYGANVLTF TRBD1 . TRBJ2-6 TRBV7-3
TGTGCCAGCAGCTTAGGGACATTGAACACTGAAGCTTTCTTT CASSLGTLNTEAFF . few TRBJ1-1 TRBV7-2
TGTGCCAGCAGTTCGGGAAAGAACTATGGCTACACCTTC CASSSGKNYGYTF . few TRBJ1-2 TRBV6-5
TGCAGTGCTAGACCCTCCGGGGGCGGTACTGAAGCTTTCTTT CSARPSGGGTEAFF . . TRBJ1-1 TRBV20-1
TGTGCCAGCAGCACGGGTCCAACGAACACTGAAGCTTTCTTT CASSTGPTNTEAFF . . TRBJ1-1 TRBV6-2/TRBV6-3
TGCAGTGCCCACGACACGCTTTCTAATGAGCAGTTCTTC CSAHDTLSNEQFF . . TRBJ2-1 TRBV20-1
TGCAGTGCTAGAGTCACAGTGGTGGGGTCACCCCTCCACTTT CSARVTVVGSPLHF . . TRBJ1-6 TRBV20-1
TGCAGTGCTCTCGGGCCTGTCAATCAGTCCCAGCATTTT CSALGPVNQSQHF . few TRBJ1-5 TRBV20-1
TGTGCCAGCGAAGCCGCGGGGACAGGGGGAGTGGGGGAGCTGTTTTTT CASEAAGTGGVGELFF TRBD1 . TRBJ2-2 TRBV6-1
TGTGCCAGTAGCCCGGACAGGGTCCAAGAGACCCAGTACTTC CASSPDRVQETQYF TRBD1 few TRBJ2-5 TRBV19
TGTGCCATCAGTGGGAGACAGGGGGCGAACGAGCAGTACTTC CAISGRQGANEQYF TRBD1 . TRBJ2-7 TRBV10-3
TGTGCCAGCAGCCATGTTAGCGGGAGGGGCTACGGGGGAGAGCTGTTTTTT CASSHVSGRGYGGELFF TRBD2 . TRBJ2-2 TRBV4-2
TGTGCCAGCAGTTCTGGGGGACAGAACACCGGGGAGCTGTTTTTT CASSSGGQNTGELFF . . TRBJ2-2 TRBV28
TGTGCCACCCGACAGGGTCCTCCCAATGAGCAGTTCTTC CATRQGPPNEQFF TRBD1 . TRBJ2-1 TRBV10-3
TGCAGTGCTAGTGAGGCAGCTAACTATGGCTACACCTTC CSASEAANYGYTF . . TRBJ1-2 TRBV20-1
TGTGCCAGCAGCGACCAGGCTACTAGCTCGGGGGAGCTGTTTTTT CASSDQATSSGELFF . few TRBJ2-2 TRBV7-2
TGTGCCAGCAGCTTATCCGGGACATCTTACGAGCAGTACTTC CASSLSGTSYEQYF . few TRBJ2-7 TRBV7-2
TGTGCCACTAGTGACCTTAGCGGGAGCGTCTCCGGGGAGCTGTTTTTT CATSDLSGSVSGELFF TRBD2 . TRBJ2-2 TRBV24-1
TGTGCCATCAGATCCGACAGTAGCAATCAGCCCCAGCATTTT CAIRSDSSNQPQHF . . TRBJ1-5 TRBV10-3
TGCAGTGCTCGGAGGTCGGCTAGCTCCTATAATTCACCCCTCCACTTT CSARRSASSYNSPLHF . few TRBJ1-6 TRBV20-1
TGTGCCAGCAGTTCCACACAGGGGCAAGAGACCCAGTACTTC CASSSTQGQETQYF TRBD1 medium-sized TRBJ2-5 TRBV6-5
TGTGCCAGCAGCGACCAAGAGACCCAGTACTTC CASSDQETQYF . few TRBJ2-5 TRBV7-3
TGTGCCAGCAGCCATACAGGGGGCGGTGGTTTGGCACCCCTCCACTTT CASSHTGGGGLAPLHF TRBD1 . TRBJ1-6 TRBV7-9
TGTGCCAGCAGCTCCCTAGCAGGGACGCAGTATTTT CASSSLAGTQYF . . TRBJ2-3 TRBV9
TGTGCCAGCAGTCGGGACAGGGGGCTAGATACGCAGTATTTT CASSRDRGLDTQYF TRBD1 once TRBJ2-3 TRBV6-1
TGCAGCGCCCGGGACAGGGCCAACTATGGCTACACCTTC CSARDRANYGYTF TRBD1 . TRBJ1-2 TRBV29-1